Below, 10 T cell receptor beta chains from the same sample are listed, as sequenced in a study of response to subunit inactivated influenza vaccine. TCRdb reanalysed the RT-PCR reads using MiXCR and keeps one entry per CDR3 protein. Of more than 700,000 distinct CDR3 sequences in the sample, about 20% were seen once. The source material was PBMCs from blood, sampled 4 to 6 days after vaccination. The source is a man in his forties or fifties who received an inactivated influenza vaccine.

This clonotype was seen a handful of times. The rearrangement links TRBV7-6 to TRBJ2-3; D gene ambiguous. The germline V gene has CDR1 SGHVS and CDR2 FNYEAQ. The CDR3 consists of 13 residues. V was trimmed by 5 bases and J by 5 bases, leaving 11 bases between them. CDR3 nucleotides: TGTGCCAGCAGCCTCTTAAGCCAAGATACGCAGTATTTT. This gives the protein CASSLLSQDTQYF. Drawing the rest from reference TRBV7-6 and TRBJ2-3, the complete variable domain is GAGVSQSPRYKVTKRGQDVALRCDPISGHVSLYWYRQALGQGPEFLTYFNYEAQQDKSGLPNDRFSAERPEGSISTLTIQRTEQRDSAMYRCASSLLSQDTQYFGPGTRLTVL.

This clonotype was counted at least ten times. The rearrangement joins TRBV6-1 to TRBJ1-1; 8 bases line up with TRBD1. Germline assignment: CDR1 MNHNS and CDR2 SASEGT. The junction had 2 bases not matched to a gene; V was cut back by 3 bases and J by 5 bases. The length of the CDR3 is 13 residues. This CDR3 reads CASSDRGRTEAFF. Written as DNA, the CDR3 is TGTGCCAGCAGTGACAGGGGGCGGACTGAAGCTTTCTTT.

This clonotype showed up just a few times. CDR3: CASSPSDGSYNEQFF. Here the CDR3 DNA reads TGTGCCAGCAGTCCCTCGGACGGATCCTACAATGAGCAGTTCTTC. The chain couples TRBV28 to TRBJ2-1; D gene unclear. Germline V CDR1 and CDR2: MDHEN, SYDVKM. The CDR3 runs to 15 residues. V shed 5 bases and J shed 1 base, with 12 bases lying between them.

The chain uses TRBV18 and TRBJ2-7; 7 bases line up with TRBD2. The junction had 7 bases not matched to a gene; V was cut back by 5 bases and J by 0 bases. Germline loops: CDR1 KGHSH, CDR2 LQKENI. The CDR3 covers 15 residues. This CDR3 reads CASSVAQRDSYEQYF. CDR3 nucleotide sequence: TGTGCCAGCTCAGTGGCCCAGCGGGACTCCTACGAGCAGTACTTC.

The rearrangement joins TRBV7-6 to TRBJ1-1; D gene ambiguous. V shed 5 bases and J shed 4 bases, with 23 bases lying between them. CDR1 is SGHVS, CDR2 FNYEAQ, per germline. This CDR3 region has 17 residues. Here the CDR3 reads CASSRSRGQLIATEAFF. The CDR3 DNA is TGTGCCAGCAGCCGCTCGAGAGGGCAGCTAATAGCCACTGAAGCTTTCTTT.

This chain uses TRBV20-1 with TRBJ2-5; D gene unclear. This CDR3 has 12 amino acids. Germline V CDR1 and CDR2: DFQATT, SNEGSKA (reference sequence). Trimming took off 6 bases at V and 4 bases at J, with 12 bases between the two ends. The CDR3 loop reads CSATRPPETQYF. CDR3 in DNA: TGCAGTGCAACCCGGCCCCCAGAGACCCAGTACTTC.

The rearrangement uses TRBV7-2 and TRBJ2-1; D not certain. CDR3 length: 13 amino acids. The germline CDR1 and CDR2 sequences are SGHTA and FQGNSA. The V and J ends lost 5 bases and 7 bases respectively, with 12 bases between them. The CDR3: CASSARAGNEQFF. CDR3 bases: TGTGCCAGCAGCGCCCGCGCTGGGAATGAGCAGTTCTTC.

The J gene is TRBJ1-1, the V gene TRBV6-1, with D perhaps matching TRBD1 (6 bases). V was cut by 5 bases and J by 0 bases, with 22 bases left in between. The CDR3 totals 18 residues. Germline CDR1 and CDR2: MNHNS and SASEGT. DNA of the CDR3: TGTGCCAGCAGTAAGGGAACAGGGCCCCCTCCGATGAACACTGAAGCTTTCTTT. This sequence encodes CASSKGTGPPPMNTEAFF.

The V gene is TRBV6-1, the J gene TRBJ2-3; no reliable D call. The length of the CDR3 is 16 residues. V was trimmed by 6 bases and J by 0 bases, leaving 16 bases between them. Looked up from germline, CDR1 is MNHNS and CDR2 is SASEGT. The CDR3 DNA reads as TGTGCCAGCAGACGAGGTTCGCCCTCTAGCACAGATACGCAGTATTTT. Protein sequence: CASRRGSPSSTDTQYF.

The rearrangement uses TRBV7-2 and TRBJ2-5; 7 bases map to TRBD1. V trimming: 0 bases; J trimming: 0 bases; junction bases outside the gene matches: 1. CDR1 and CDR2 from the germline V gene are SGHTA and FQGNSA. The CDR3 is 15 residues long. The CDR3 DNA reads TGTGCCAGCAGCTTAGCGAGGGGGCACCAAGAGACCCAGTACTTC. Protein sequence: CASSLARGHQETQYF.